This T cell receptor (beta chain) comes out of a study of healthy donors' naive CD4 and CD8 T cells. Study at large: A new alpha primer set targeted every functional IMGT alpha variant.

Losses at the gene ends were 4 bases for V and 1 base for J; bases not matched to a gene: 5. This CDR3 is 14 amino acids long. Germline V gene sequence: CDR1 SQVTM, CDR2 ANQGSEA. Naive T cells were sorted: CD4+CD8-CD45RO-CD45RA+ for CD4+, CD8+CD4-CD45RA+CD27bright for CD8+. A linear amplification protocol produced the TCR libraries from about 510 ng of total RNA. One entry per CDR3 protein results from TCRdb running MiXCR on the reads. This table holds 180,000 or so distinct CDR3 sequences, about 74% found once. The source is a pool of human donors in good health; the sample pools cells from several healthy donors. Sequencing was performed on naive CD4+ and CD8+ T cells sorted from blood, pooled from several donors. This chain uses TRBV29-1 with TRBJ2-3, with 7 bases lining up with TRBD1. Here the CDR3 reads CSVVKGAGTDTQYF. The CDR3 bases are TGCAGCGTTGTGAAGGGGGCGGGCACAGATACGCAGTATTTT.